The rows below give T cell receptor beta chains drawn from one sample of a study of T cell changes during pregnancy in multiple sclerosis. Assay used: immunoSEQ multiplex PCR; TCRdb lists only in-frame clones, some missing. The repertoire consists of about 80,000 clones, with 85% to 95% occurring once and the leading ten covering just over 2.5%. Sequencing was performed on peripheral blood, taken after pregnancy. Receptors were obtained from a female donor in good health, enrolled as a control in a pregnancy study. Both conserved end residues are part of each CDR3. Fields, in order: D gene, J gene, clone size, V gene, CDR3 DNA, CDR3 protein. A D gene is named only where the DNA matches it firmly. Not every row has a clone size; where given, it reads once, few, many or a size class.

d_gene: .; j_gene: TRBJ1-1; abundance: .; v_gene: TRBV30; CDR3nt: TGTGCCTGGACCAAAAAGGGGATCGGCACTGAAGCTTTCTTT; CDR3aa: CAWTKKGIGTEAFF
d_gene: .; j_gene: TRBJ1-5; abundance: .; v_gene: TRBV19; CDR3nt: TGTGCCAGTAGTATCGGACAGACGTTTCAGCCCCAGCATTTT; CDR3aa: CASSIGQTFQPQHF
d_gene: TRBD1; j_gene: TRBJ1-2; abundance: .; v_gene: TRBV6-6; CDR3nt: TGTGCCAGCAGTTACTCAACAGGGGAAGTTTACGGCTACACCTTC; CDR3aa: CASSYSTGEVYGYTF
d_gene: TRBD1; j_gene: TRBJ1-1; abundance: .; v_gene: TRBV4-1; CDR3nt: TGCGCCAGCAGCCAGAGGACAGGGGCGATAACTGAAGCTTTCTTT; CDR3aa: CASSQRTGAITEAFF
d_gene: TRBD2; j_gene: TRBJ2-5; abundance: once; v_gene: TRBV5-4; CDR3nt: TGTGCCAGCAGCTCAAAAGCGGGAGCCCCAGAGACCCAGTACTTC; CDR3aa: CASSSKAGAPETQYF
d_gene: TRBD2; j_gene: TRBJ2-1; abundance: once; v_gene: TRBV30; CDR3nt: TGTGCCTGGAGTGTACGCGGGAGCTCCTACAATGAGCAGTTCTTC; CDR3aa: CAWSVRGSSYNEQFF
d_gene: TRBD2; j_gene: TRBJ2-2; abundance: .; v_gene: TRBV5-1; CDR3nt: TGCGCCAGCAGCCCAGCGACTAGCGGGAGGGGAAACACCGGGGAGCTGTTTTTT; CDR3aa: CASSPATSGRGNTGELFF
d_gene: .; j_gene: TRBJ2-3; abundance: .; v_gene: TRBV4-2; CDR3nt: TGTGCCAGCAGCCAGATCCCTAGCGGCACAGATACGCAGTATTTT; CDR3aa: CASSQIPSGTDTQYF
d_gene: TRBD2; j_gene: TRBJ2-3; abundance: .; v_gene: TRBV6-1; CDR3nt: TGTGCCAGCGGAGAAGCGGGAGATCGTACGCAGTATTTT; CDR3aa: CASGEAGDRTQYF
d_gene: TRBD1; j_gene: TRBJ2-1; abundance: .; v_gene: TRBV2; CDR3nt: TGTGCCAGCAGTGAAAAAGGGACAGGGGGCCCCGACAATGAGCAGTTCTTC; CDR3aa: CASSEKGTGGPDNEQFF
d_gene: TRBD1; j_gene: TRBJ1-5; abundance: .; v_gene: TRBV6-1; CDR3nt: TGTGCCAGCAGTGTGGGGACAGAGGGGAGTCAGCCCCAGCATTTT; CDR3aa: CASSVGTEGSQPQHF
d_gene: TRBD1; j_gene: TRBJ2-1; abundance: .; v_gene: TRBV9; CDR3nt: TGTGCCAGCAGCGCCACCGGGACAGCCTACAATGAGCAGTTCTTC; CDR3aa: CASSATGTAYNEQFF
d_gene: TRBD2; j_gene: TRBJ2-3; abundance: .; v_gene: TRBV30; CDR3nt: TGTGCCTGGAGTGTACGGGCGGGGGGGCAGGGAGATACGCAGTATTTT; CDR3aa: CAWSVRAGGQGDTQYF
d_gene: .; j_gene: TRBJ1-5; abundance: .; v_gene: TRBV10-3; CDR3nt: TGTGCCATCAGTGAGTCGAATGGGCCGGAGGAGCCCCAGCATTTT; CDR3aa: CAISESNGPEEPQHF
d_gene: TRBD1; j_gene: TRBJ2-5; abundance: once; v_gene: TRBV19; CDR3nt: TGTGCCAGTAGTATGAGACAGGGGAGTGGTTGGGAGACCCAGTACTTC; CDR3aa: CASSMRQGSGWETQYF
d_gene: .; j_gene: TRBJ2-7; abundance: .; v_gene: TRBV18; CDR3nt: TGTGCCAGCTCATTCGGACGAGCGGGCGAGCAGTACTTC; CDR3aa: CASSFGRAGEQYF
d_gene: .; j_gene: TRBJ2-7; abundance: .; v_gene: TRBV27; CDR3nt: TGTGCCAGCAGTTTAGGTAGGGGTTGGCCCTACGAGCAGTACTTC; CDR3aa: CASSLGRGWPYEQYF
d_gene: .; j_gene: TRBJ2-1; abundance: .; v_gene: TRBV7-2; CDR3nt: TGTGCCAGCAGCCGAACCGGGACATCGAGCTCCTACAATGAGCAGTTCTTC; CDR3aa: CASSRTGTSSSYNEQFF
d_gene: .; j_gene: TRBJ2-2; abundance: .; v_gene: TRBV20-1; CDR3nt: TGCAGTGCTAGAGGAGTGGGGGAGCTGTTTTTT; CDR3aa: CSARGVGELFF
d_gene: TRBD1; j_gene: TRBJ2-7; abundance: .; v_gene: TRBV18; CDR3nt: TGTGCCAGCTCACCGGGACAGGGGGTATACGAGCAGTACTTC; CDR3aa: CASSPGQGVYEQYF
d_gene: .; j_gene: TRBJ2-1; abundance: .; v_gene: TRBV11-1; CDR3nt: TGTGCCAGCAGCTCTGACAGGTACAATGAGCAGTTCTTC; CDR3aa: CASSSDRYNEQFF
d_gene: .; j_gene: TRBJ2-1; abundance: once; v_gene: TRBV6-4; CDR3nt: TGTGCCAGCAGTGACTTCGCGCAGGCTCTGGGTGAGCAGTTCTTC; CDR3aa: CASSDFAQALGEQFF
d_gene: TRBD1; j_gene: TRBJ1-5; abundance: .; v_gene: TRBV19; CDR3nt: TGTGCCAGTACCCCGGGACAGGCCTATGGCAATCAGCCCCAGCATTTT; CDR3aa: CASTPGQAYGNQPQHF
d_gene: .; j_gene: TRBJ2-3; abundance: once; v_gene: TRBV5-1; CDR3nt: TGCGCAAGCAGGGAGTCGACAGATACGCAGTATTTT; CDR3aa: CASRESTDTQYF
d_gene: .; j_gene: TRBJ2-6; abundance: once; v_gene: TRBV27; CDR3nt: TGTGCCAGCAGTTTATCTACTCATTCGTACTCTGGGGCCAACGTCCTGACTTTC; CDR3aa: CASSLSTHSYSGANVLTF
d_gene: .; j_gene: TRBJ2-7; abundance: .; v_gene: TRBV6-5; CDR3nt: TGTGCCAGCAGGGAGTACACGAACTCCTACGAGCAGTACTTC; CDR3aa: CASREYTNSYEQYF
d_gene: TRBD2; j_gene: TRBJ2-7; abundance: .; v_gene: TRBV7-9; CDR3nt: TGTGCCAGCAGCCCCGAGACGGGGGGAGGTTACGAGCAGTACTTC; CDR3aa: CASSPETGGGYEQYF
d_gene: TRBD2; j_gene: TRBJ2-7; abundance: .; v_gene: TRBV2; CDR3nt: TGTGCCAGCAGTGAAGCGTTTACTAGCGGACCCTACGAGCAGTACTTC; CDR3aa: CASSEAFTSGPYEQYF
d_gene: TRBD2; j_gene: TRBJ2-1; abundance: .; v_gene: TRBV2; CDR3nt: TGTGCCAGCAGTGCCCCTGGGACTACCTCCTACAATGAGCAGTTCTTC; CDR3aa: CASSAPGTTSYNEQFF
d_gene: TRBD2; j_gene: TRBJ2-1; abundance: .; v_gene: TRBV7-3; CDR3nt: TGTGCCAGCAGCTTATGGGCTGGCGGGGGCAATGAGCAGTTCTTC; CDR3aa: CASSLWAGGGNEQFF
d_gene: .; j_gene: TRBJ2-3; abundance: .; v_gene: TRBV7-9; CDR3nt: TGTGCCAGCAGCCCGAGGGAATTT; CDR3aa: CASSPREF
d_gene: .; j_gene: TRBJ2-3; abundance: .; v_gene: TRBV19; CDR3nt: TGTGCCAGTAGTATAGGGGAGGTGGATACGCAGTATTTT; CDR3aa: CASSIGEVDTQYF
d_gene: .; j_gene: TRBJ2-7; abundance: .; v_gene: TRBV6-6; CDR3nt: TGTGCCAGCGCCAAAGGGAGCTCCTACGAGCAGTACTTC; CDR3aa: CASAKGSSYEQYF
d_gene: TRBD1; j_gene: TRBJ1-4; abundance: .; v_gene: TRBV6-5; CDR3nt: TGTGCCAGCAGCCCGGCGACAGGGAATGAAAAACTGTTTTTT; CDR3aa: CASSPATGNEKLFF
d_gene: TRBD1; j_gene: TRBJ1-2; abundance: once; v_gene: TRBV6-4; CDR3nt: TGTGCCAGCAGCCCATCGACAGGGGGAGGGGGATATGGCTACACCTTC; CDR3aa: CASSPSTGGGGYGYTF
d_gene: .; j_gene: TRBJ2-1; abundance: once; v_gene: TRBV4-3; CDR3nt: TGCGCCAGCAGCCAAGATCAGGGCAATGAGCAGTTCTTC; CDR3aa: CASSQDQGNEQFF
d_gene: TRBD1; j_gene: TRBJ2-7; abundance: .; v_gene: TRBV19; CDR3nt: TGTGCCAGTAGCCCAGCGGGACAGGGGGCTACATACGAGCAGTACTTC; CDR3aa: CASSPAGQGATYEQYF
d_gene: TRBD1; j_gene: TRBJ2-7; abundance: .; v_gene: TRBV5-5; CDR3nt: TGTGCCAGCAGCCCGGACAGGGCCCTCTCCTACGAGCAGTACTTC; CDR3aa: CASSPDRALSYEQYF
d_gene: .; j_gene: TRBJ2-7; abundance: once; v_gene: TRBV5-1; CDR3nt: TGCGCCAGCAGCTTGGCCCAACGAGACGAGCAGTACTTC; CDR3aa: CASSLAQRDEQYF
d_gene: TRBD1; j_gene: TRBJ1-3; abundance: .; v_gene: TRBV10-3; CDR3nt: TGTGCCATCAGCGGGACAGGGGCTGGAAACACCATATATTTT; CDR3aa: CAISGTGAGNTIYF
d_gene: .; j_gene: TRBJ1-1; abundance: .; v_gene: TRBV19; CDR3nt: TGTGCCAGTAGTATTCGCGGAACTGAAGCTTTCTTT; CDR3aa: CASSIRGTEAFF